This paragraph covers one T cell receptor beta chain sequence. Generated by immunoSEQ multiplex PCR, the TCRdb table keeps only in-frame clones and is missing some. This table holds approximately 30,000 clones, 90% to 95% found once. This sample is drawn from a study of blood T cell repertoires in COVID-19. Study-level background: Material from acute and convalescent COVID-19 was sourced from the United States, Italy and Spain. T cells, B-cell-depleted T cells, or PBMCs provided the cDNA or gDNA that served as material.

The CDR3 is 15 amino acids. CDR1 and CDR2 from the germline V gene are MNHEY and SVGAGI. With 2 bases removed from V and 1 base from J, the gap between germline ends came to 12 bases. This chain connects TRBV6-5 to TRBJ2-7, with D tentatively TRBD1 (6 bases). The sample was peripheral blood. This TCR came from a human donor with active COVID-19. The donor label of this sample is uncertain. The CDR3 DNA sequence: TGTGCCAGCAGTTACGCCGGGACACCTTCCTACGAGCAGTACTTC. Translated, it gives CASSYAGTPSYEQYF.